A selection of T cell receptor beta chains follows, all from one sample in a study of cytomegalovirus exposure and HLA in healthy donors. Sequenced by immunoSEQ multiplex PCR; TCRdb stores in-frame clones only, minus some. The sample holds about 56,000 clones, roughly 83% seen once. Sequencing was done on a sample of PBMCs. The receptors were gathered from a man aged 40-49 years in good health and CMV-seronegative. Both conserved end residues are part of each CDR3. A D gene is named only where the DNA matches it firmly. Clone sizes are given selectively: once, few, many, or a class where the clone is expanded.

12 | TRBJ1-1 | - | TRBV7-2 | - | TGTGCCAGCAGCGACATAGTAACTGAAGCTTTCTTT | CASSDIVTEAFF
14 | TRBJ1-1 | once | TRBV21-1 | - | TGTGCCAGCAACGGGACAGCTCTGAACACTGAAGCTTTCTTT | CASNGTALNTEAFF
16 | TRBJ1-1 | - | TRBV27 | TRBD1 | TGTGCCAGCAGTTCCACCGGACCCAGGGGGACCACTGAAGCTTTCTTT | CASSSTGPRGTTEAFF
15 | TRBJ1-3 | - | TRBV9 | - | TGTGCCAGCAGCGTAAGGGACAAAGCAGGAAACACCATATATTTT | CASSVRDKAGNTIYF
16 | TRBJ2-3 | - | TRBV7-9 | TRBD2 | TGTGCCAGCAGCTTATCCGCTAGCGGTAGCACAGATACGCAGTATTTT | CASSLSASGSTDTQYF
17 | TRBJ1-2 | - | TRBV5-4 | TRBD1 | TGTGCCAGCAGCGGTAGGACAGGGATGAACTTGAACTATGGCTACACCTTC | CASSGRTGMNLNYGYTF
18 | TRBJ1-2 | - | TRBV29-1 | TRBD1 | TGCAGCGGGGCTGATTTGTCGGGACAGGGGATTTCTGGGTATGGCTACACCTTC | CSGADLSGQGISGYGYTF
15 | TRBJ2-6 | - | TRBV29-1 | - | TGCAGCGTTGAGGACAGAGTCTCTGGGGCCAACGTCCTGACTTTC | CSVEDRVSGANVLTF
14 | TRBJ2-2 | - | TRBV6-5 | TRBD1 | TGTGCCAGCAGTTGGAACAGGGGCACCGGGGAGCTGTTTTTT | CASSWNRGTGELFF
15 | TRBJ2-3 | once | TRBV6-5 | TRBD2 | TGTGCCAGCAGTCGACTAGCTGGGGGTTCGGATACGCAGTATTTT | CASSRLAGGSDTQYF
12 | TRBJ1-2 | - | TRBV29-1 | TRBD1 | TGCAGCGTTGTTACAGGGGGCTATGGCTACACCTTC | CSVVTGGYGYTF
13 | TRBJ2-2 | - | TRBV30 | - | TGTGCCTGGAACACAGGCGGAACCGGGGAGCTGTTTTTT | CAWNTGGTGELFF
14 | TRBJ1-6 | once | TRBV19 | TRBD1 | TGTGCCAGTAGCCTGGGACAGCGAAATTCACCCCTCCACTTT | CASSLGQRNSPLHF
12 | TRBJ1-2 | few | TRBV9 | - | TGTGCCAGCAGCTCCAGGTACTATGGCTACACCTTC | CASSSRYYGYTF
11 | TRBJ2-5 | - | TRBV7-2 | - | TGTGCCAGCAGCCACGCGATGGCCCAGTACTTC | CASSHAMAQYF
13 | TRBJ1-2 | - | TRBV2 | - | TGTGCCAGCAGTGGACAGTTGGCTCGGGGCTACACCTTC | CASSGQLARGYTF
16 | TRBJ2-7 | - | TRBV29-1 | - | TGCAGCGTTGAACTGCCTCAGGGGGGTCTGGCCTACGAGCAGTACTTC | CSVELPQGGLAYEQYF
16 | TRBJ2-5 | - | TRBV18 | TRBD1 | TGTGCCAGCTCACCAATGGCCGGGACAGTACAAGAGACCCAGTACTTC | CASSPMAGTVQETQYF
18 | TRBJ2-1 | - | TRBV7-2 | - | TGTGCCAGCAGCTTAAAGGGGACTGCAGGGACCTCCTACAATGAGCAGTTCTTC | CASSLKGTAGTSYNEQFF
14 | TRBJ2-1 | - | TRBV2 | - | TGTGCCAGCAGTAGGGGGGGGACGAACAATGAGCAGTTCTTC | CASSRGGTNNEQFF
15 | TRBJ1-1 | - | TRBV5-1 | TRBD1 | TGCGCCAGCAGCTTGGCTGACAGGGAGGCCACTGAAGCTTTCTTT | CASSLADREATEAFF
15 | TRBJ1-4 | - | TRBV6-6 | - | TGTGCCAGCAGTTACCCGGGAGGGGAGGGAGAAAAACTGTTTTTT | CASSYPGGEGEKLFF
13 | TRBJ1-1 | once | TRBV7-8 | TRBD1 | TGTGCCAGCAGCCGAACAGGGGGGGGTGAAGCTTTCTTT | CASSRTGGGEAFF
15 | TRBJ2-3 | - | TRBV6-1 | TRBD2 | TGTGCCAGCAGCTTAGTAGCGGGGGGGACGGATACGCAGTATTTT | CASSLVAGGTDTQYF
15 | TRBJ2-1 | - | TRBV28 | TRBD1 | TGTGCCAGCAGTCGGACAGGACGCTCCTACAATGAGCAGTTCTTC | CASSRTGRSYNEQFF
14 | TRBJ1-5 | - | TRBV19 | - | TGTGCCAGTAGTATTCAGGGATTGGTTCAGCCCCAGCATTTT | CASSIQGLVQPQHF
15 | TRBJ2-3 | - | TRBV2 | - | TGTGCCAGCATTTATTTCGCGGGTATCACAGATACGCAGTATTTT | CASIYFAGITDTQYF
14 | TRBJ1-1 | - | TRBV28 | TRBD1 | TGTGCCAGCAGTCCTCCGACAGGGCGCACTGAAGCTTTCTTT | CASSPPTGRTEAFF
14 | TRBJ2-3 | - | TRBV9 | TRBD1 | TGTGCCAGCAGCGATACAGGGGCAGGAGATACGCAGTATTTT | CASSDTGAGDTQYF
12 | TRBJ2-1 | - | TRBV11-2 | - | TGTGCCAGCAGCCCGGCGGCTAATGAGCAGTTCTTC | CASSPAANEQFF
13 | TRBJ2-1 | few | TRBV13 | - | TGTGCCAGCAGCTTAAATGGAGAAAATGAGCAGTTCTTC | CASSLNGENEQFF
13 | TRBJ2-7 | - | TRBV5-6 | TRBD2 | TGTGCCAGCAGCTTCGGGGAGGGATCCGCGCAGTACTTC | CASSFGEGSAQYF
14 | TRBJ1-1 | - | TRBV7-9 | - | TGTGCCAGCAGCAACCAGGGTTCATACACTGAAGCTTTCTTT | CASSNQGSYTEAFF
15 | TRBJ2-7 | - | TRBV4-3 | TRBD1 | TGCGCCAGCAGCCCAGAACGGACAGGGGGCTACGAGCAGTACTTC | CASSPERTGGYEQYF
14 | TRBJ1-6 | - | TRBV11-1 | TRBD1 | TGTGCCAGCAGCCCGGGACAGGGGAATTCACCCCTCCACTTT | CASSPGQGNSPLHF
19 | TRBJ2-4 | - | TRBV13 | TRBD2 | TGTGCCAGCACCGCCAGGGGGACTAGCGGGGGGCCATCCAAAAACATTCAGTACTTC | CASTARGTSGGPSKNIQYF
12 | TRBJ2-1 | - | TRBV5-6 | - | TGTGCCAGCAGCTTAACCGGCAATGAGCAGTTCTTC | CASSLTGNEQFF
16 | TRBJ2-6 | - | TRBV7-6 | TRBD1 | TGTGCCAGCAGCAGCGGACAGGGCGCTGGGGCCAACGTCCTGACTTTC | CASSSGQGAGANVLTF
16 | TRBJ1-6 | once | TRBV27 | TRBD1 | TGTGCCAGCAGTCCGGCCTCGGGACAGGGGAATTCACCCCTCCACTTT | CASSPASGQGNSPLHF
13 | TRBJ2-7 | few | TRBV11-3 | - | TGTGCCAGCAGTCGAGGCAGGGTGGCCGAGCAGTACTTC | CASSRGRVAEQYF
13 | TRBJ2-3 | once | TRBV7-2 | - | TGTGCCAGCAGCCGCGTCGGACTTTCTACGCAGTATTTT | CASSRVGLSTQYF
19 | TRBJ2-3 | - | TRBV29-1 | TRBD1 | TGCAGCGTTGAAGAGCATTTTCCCCCCCCGGGACAGGTCTTCGATACGCAGTATTTT | CSVEEHFPPPGQVFDTQYF
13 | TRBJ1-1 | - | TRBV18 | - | TGTGCCAGCTCACCGGACATAAGGACTGAAGCTTTCTTT | CASSPDIRTEAFF
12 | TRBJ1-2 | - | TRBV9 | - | TGTGCCAGCAGCTCTGGACAGTATGGCTACACCTTC | CASSSGQYGYTF
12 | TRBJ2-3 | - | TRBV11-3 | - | TGTGCCAGCAGCTTCCACGCGGATACGCAGTATTTT | CASSFHADTQYF
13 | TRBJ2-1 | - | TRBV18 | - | TGTGCCAGCTCATCGAGGGCTATCGATGAGCAGTTCTTC | CASSSRAIDEQFF
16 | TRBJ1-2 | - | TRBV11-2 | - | TGTGCCAGCAGCCCGATCAGGGGATCAGCTAACTATGGCTACACCTTC | CASSPIRGSANYGYTF
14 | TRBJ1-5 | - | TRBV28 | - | TGTGCCAGCAGCCGTCCCGAGAGTAATCAGCCCCAGCATTTT | CASSRPESNQPQHF
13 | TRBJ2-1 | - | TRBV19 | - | TGTGCCAGTAGTATCCAGGGGGGCAATGAGCAGTTCTTC | CASSIQGGNEQFF
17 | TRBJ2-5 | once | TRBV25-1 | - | TGTGCCAGCAGTGAATTAGGGGGGGCTGTTGAGGTTGAGACCCAGTACTTC | CASSELGGAVEVETQYF
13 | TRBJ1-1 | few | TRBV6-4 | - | TGTGCCAGCAGTTCTTCTGGGAGGACTGAAGCTTTCTTT | CASSSSGRTEAFF
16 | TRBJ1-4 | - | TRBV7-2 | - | TGTGCCAGCAGCTTATCCGTGACCGGGGGGAATGAAAAACTGTTTTTT | CASSLSVTGGNEKLFF
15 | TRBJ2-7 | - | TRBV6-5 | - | TGTGCCAGCAGTTACTCGGGGCATCACACCTACGAGCAGTACTTC | CASSYSGHHTYEQYF
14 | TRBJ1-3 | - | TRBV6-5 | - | TGTGCCAGCAGTCGAACGGTAGCGGGAAACACCATATATTTT | CASSRTVAGNTIYF
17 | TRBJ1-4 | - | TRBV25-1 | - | TGTGCCAGCAGTGAACGCGGAGGGGTAAAAACTAATGAAAAACTGTTTTTT | CASSERGGVKTNEKLFF
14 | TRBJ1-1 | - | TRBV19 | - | TGTGCCAGTAGTATACGAGGCGGGAACACTGAAGCTTTCTTT | CASSIRGGNTEAFF
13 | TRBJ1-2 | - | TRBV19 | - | TGTGCCAGTAGTCCGAGACTCTCCTATGGCTACACCTTC | CASSPRLSYGYTF
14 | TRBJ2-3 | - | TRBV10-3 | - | TGTGCCATCAGTGAGTCGATCGGGGCAGATACGCAGTATTTT | CAISESIGADTQYF